This is a list of T cell receptor beta chains from one sample in a study of blood T cell repertoires in COVID-19. Sequencing was performed with immunoSEQ multiplex PCR; in TCRdb, only in-frame clones are kept and a portion is missing. The profile shows over 200,000 clones, about 83% of them singletons. Sample: peripheral blood. Receptor source: a woman between 45 and 60 years old with acute or convalescent COVID-19. CDR3s include the opening cysteine and the closing phenylalanine or tryptophan. Size is stated for part of the rows, as once, few or many counts, or as a class when the clone is expanded.

abundance: NA; j_gene: TRBJ1-5; v_gene: TRBV19; CDR3aa: CASTVSVGPNSNQPQHF
abundance: NA; j_gene: TRBJ1-2; v_gene: TRBV28; CDR3aa: CASGWTGIYGYTF
abundance: NA; j_gene: TRBJ2-1; v_gene: TRBV7-9; CDR3aa: CASSPPPRLSDNEQFF
abundance: NA; j_gene: TRBJ1-1; v_gene: TRBV30; CDR3aa: CAWSVGGAEAFF
abundance: NA; j_gene: TRBJ2-5; v_gene: TRBV19; CDR3aa: CASSHGLAVGETQYF
abundance: NA; j_gene: TRBJ1-2; v_gene: TRBV3-1/TRBV3-2; CDR3aa: CASSLGGSGYTF
abundance: NA; j_gene: TRBJ2-7; v_gene: TRBV5-1; CDR3aa: CASSLDQGEQYF
abundance: NA; j_gene: TRBJ2-4; v_gene: TRBV19; CDR3aa: CATQDRAITKNIQYF
abundance: NA; j_gene: TRBJ1-4; v_gene: TRBV5-6; CDR3aa: CASRRTGGNEKLFF
abundance: few; j_gene: TRBJ2-7; v_gene: TRBV14; CDR3aa: CASSLDKGAWEQYF
abundance: NA; j_gene: TRBJ2-5; v_gene: TRBV15; CDR3aa: CATSRGAGRTETQYF
abundance: few; j_gene: TRBJ2-7; v_gene: TRBV2; CDR3aa: CASRLRDFSSEQYF
abundance: NA; j_gene: TRBJ1-1; v_gene: TRBV6-4; CDR3aa: CASTSEPSLNTEAFF
abundance: NA; j_gene: TRBJ2-7; v_gene: TRBV19; CDR3aa: CASSRRGGRNYEQYF
abundance: NA; j_gene: TRBJ2-7; v_gene: TRBV12-5; CDR3aa: CASGLGTGLIEQYF
abundance: NA; j_gene: TRBJ2-3; v_gene: TRBV5-1; CDR3aa: CASSGMDRRTDTQYF
abundance: NA; j_gene: TRBJ2-1; v_gene: TRBV18; CDR3aa: CASSPTENEQFF
abundance: NA; j_gene: TRBJ2-7; v_gene: TRBV28; CDR3aa: CASSLGGSRSYEQYF
abundance: NA; j_gene: TRBJ2-7; v_gene: TRBV28; CDR3aa: CATQGLVIDEQYF
abundance: NA; j_gene: TRBJ2-1; v_gene: TRBV10-2; CDR3aa: CASSEGAQGPHLYNEQFF
abundance: NA; j_gene: TRBJ2-5; v_gene: TRBV28; CDR3aa: CASKGLAVEETQYF
abundance: NA; j_gene: TRBJ2-1; v_gene: TRBV7-3; CDR3aa: CASSLTSGEYNEQFF
abundance: NA; j_gene: TRBJ2-7; v_gene: TRBV5-6; CDR3aa: CASSLGREVGEQYF
abundance: NA; j_gene: TRBJ2-6; v_gene: TRBV11-1; CDR3aa: CASSLGQSSGANVLTF
abundance: NA; j_gene: TRBJ1-5; v_gene: TRBV29-1; CDR3aa: CSVGGQLNQPQHF
abundance: once; j_gene: TRBJ1-1; v_gene: TRBV3-1/TRBV3-2; CDR3aa: CASSQGSRGTEAFF
abundance: NA; j_gene: TRBJ2-1; v_gene: TRBV7-9; CDR3aa: CASSPGLAANEQFF
abundance: NA; j_gene: TRBJ2-3; v_gene: TRBV27; CDR3aa: CASSPLAGITDTQYF